Below are 17 T cell receptor beta chains sequenced from a single sample in a study of T cells in Graves' hyperthyroidism and ophthalmopathy. It was RNA transcripts that yielded the amplified TCR beta CDR3 regions. A set of HTBI primers served as the primers for a first-round RT-PCR of the TCR CDR3. MiXCR, applied by TCRdb to the multiplex PCR reads, yields one record per CDR3 protein. The table lists approximately 400,000 distinct CDR3 sequences, about a fifth of them singletons. The sample taken for sequencing was blood. The receptors stem from a woman aged 18-29 years with Graves' hyperthyroidism.

This clonotype occurred many times. Since a much larger clone is just one base distant, this may be a read error. The CDR3 coding sequence is TGTGCCAGCAAACGGGACACCTCGTACCAAGAGACCCAGTGCTTC. Protein: CASKRDTSYQETQCF. The gene calls are TRBV12-3 or TRBV12-4 and TRBJ2-5; possible D gene TRBD1, 6 bases. The CDR3 has 15 amino acids.

This clonotype was observed many times. The J gene is TRBJ2-5, the V gene TRBV2; 8 bases line up with TRBD2. Germline V gene lookup returns CDR1 SNHLY and CDR2 FYNNEI. The V and J ends lost 8 bases and 2 bases, in that order; junction bases with no gene match: 7. The CDR3 length is 14 residues. CDR3: CASGLAGSQETQYF. CDR3 bases: TGTGCCAGCGGGCTAGCGGGCTCTCAAGAGACCCAGTACTTC.

This clonotype was recorded many times. This chain joins TRBV7-9 and TRBJ1-1; no definite D call. Germline assignment: CDR1 SEHNR and CDR2 FQNEAQ (reference sequence). The V gene lost 5 bases and the J gene lost 0 bases, with 7 bases spanning the gap. The CDR3 contains 13 residues. CDR3: CASSPNMNTEAFF. In nucleotides, the CDR3 is TGTGCCAGCAGCCCGAACATGAACACTGAAGCTTTCTTT.

This clonotype was seen repeatedly, ten times or more. The V gene is TRBV29-1, the J gene TRBJ1-2, with D perhaps TRBD1 (5 bases). The germline V gene has CDR1 SQVTM and CDR2 ANQGSEA. Trimming shortened V by 7 bases and J by 8 bases, and 17 bases separated the two germline ends. The length of the CDR3 is 12 residues. In DNA, the CDR3 is TGCAGCGGGGATACCGGGACGGGAGGCTACACCTTC. Encoded protein: CSGDTGTGGYTF.

This clonotype was observed at least ten times. The chain is built from TRBV20-1 and TRBJ1-2; D perhaps matches TRBD1 (5 bases). V lost 6 bases and J lost 2, with 19 bases in between. This CDR3 comprises 15 residues. From germline, CDR1 is DFQATT and CDR2 SNEGSKA (reference sequence). CDR3 residues: CSAPRWGETNYGYTF. CDR3 sequence (DNA): TGCAGTGCGCCTAGATGGGGGGAGACCAACTATGGCTACACCTTC.

This clonotype was picked up many times. One end of the junction varies from germline; a read error may be responsible. The J gene is TRBJ2-2, the V gene TRBV4-1; D is unresolved. Germline-derived CDR1 and CDR2 are MGHRA and YSYEKL. This CDR3 is built from 15 residues. CDR3 residues: CASSQTEGNAGELFF. The CDR3 DNA follows: TGCGCCAGCAGCCAAACGGAAGGGAACGCCGGGGAGCTGTTTTTT.

This clonotype was counted ten times or more. V gene TRBV28 combines with J gene TRBJ1-1; D uncertain. Trimming took off 8 bases at V and 2 bases at J, with 12 bases between the two ends. The CDR3 runs to 13 residues. Germline V gives CDR1 MDHEN, CDR2 SYDVKM. Written as DNA, the CDR3 is TGTGCCAGCTGCTTCTCGAAAAACACTGAAGCTTTCTTT. Protein product: CASCFSKNTEAFF.

The V gene is TRBV15, the J gene TRBJ2-7; maybe TRBD1 (5 bases). Trimming took off 3 bases at V and 5 bases at J, with 14 bases between the two ends. Germline CDR1 is LNHNV and CDR2 is YYDKDF (reference sequence). The CDR3 runs 14 residues. CDR3 loop: CATSSEGRADEQYF. Here the CDR3 DNA reads TGTGCCACCAGCAGTGAAGGCAGGGCCGACGAGCAGTACTTC.

This clonotype was counted at least ten times. The chain has TRBV7-9 and TRBJ1-1, with D perhaps TRBD1 (5 bases). The CDR3 runs 14 residues. The germline CDR1 and CDR2 sequences are SEHNR and FQNEAQ (reference sequence). Between the trimmed V and J ends, which lost 7 bases and 0 bases, there was a span of 12 bases. This CDR3 reads CASILGTVNTEAFF. The CDR3 coding sequence is TGTGCCAGCATCCTGGGGACGGTGAACACTGAAGCTTTCTTT.

This clonotype was recorded many times. This chain connects TRBV27 to TRBJ1-1, with no clear D. Deletions cut 5 bases from V and 4 bases from J, with 14 bases between. From germline, CDR1 is MNHEY and CDR2 SMNVEV (reference sequence). The CDR3 is made up of 14 amino acids. The CDR3 loop reads CASSRPFESTEAFF. CDR3 DNA: TGTGCCAGCAGTCGCCCGTTCGAGTCCACTGAAGCTTTCTTT.

The V and J genes are TRBV2 and TRBJ2-4, with 11 nucleotides matching TRBD2. Trimming at V came to 4 bases and at J to 2 bases, leaving 4 bases not matched to a gene. Germline lookup yields CDR1 SNHLY and CDR2 FYNNEI. The CDR3 totals 16 residues. In DNA form, the CDR3 reads TGTGCCAGCAGTGGCCCTAGCGGGGGGACCAAAAACATTCAGTACTTC. This codes for CASSGPSGGTKNIQYF.

The table lists this clonotype with many counts. V and J are TRBV20-1 and TRBJ1-2; the D is unclear. Trimming took off 3 bases at V and 8 bases at J, with 13 bases between the two ends. Germline V gene lookup returns CDR1 DFQATT and CDR2 SNEGSKA (reference sequence). The CDR3 is made up of 12 amino acids. The DNA for the CDR3 is TGCAGTGCTAGTTTGGGAGGAGAAGGCTACACCTTC. Translating gives CSASLGGEGYTF.

This chain connects TRBV19 to TRBJ2-2, with D tentatively TRBD1 or TRBD2 (5 bases each). Germline CDR1 is LNHDA and CDR2 is SQIVND (reference sequence). The CDR3 totals 15 residues. V was pared by 8 bases and J by 3 bases, with 16 bases between. The CDR3 sequence is CASGRGTLDTGELFF. The CDR3 DNA reads TGTGCCAGTGGCAGAGGGACCTTAGACACCGGGGAGCTGTTTTTT.

This clonotype was seen many times. The J gene is TRBJ2-2, the V gene TRBV12-3 or TRBV12-4; D not resolved. The V and J ends lost 6 bases and 3 bases respectively, with 8 bases between them. This CDR3 is 13 amino acids long. The CDR3 region has the DNA TGTGCCAGCAGCATGCGTTACACCGGGGAGCTGTTTTTT. It specifies CASSMRYTGELFF.

The chain combines TRBV6-2 or TRBV6-3 with TRBJ1-6; TRBD1 might be the D (5 bases). CDR1 and CDR2 (germline): MNHEY, SVGEGT. V dropped 10 bases and J dropped 10 bases, with 17 bases sitting between them. The CDR3 extends over 13 amino acids. The CDR3 nucleotides are TGTGCCACCTCGGGGGATGAGAAATCACCCCTCCACTTT. Its translation is CATSGDEKSPLHF.

This clonotype was counted many times. The chain has TRBV5-5 and TRBJ2-7, with a weak D call TRBD2 (5 bases). CDR3 size: 15 residues. With 4 bases removed from V and 2 bases from J, the gap between germline ends came to 16 bases. Per germline, CDR1 SGHKS and CDR2 YYEKEE (reference sequence). This chain's CDR3 is CASSLDGVGTYEQYF. DNA for the CDR3: TGTGCCAGCAGCCTCGACGGGGTGGGGACCTACGAGCAGTACTTC.

This clonotype showed up many times. The chain joins TRBV9 to TRBJ2-7; 10 nucleotides match TRBD1. The CDR3 spans 16 residues. After removal of 4 bases from V and 5 bases from J, the junction contained 12 bases not matched to a gene. Germline V gives CDR1 SGDLS, CDR2 YYNGEE. CDR3 sequence reads: CASSRGTGERGNEQYF. CDR3 DNA: TGTGCCAGCAGCCGAGGGACAGGGGAAAGGGGAAACGAGCAGTACTTC.